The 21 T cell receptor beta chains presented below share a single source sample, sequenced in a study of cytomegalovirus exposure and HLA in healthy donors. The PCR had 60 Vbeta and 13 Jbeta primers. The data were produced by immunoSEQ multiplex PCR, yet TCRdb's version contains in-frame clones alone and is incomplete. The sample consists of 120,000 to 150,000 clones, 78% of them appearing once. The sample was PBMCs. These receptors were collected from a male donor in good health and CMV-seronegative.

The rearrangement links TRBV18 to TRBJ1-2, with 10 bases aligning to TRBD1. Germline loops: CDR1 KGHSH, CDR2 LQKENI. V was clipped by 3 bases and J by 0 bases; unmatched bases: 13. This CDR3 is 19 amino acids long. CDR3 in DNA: TGTGCCAGCTCACCCCTTCTTCAGACAGGGGGCCTGTCTAACTATGGCTACACCTTC. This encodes CASSPLLQTGGLSNYGYTF.

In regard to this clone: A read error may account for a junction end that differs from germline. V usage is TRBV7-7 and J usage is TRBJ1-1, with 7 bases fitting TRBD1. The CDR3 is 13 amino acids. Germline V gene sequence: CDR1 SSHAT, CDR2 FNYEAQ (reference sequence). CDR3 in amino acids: CASSRDRNTEAFF. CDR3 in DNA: TGTGCTAGCAGCCGGGACAGGAACACTGAAGCTTTCTTT. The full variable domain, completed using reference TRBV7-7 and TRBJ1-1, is GAGVSQSPRYKVTKRGQDVTLRCDPISSHATLYWYQQALGQGPEFLTYFNYEAQPDKSGLPSDRFSAERPEGSISTLTIQRTEQRDSAMYRCASSRDRNTEAFFGQGTRLTVV.

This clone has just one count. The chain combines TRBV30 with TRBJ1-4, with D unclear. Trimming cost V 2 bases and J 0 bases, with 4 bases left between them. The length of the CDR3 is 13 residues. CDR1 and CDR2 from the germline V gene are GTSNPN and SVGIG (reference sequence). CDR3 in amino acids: CAWSPTTNEKLFF. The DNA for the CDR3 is TGTGCCTGGAGTCCTACAACTAATGAAAAACTGTTTTTT.

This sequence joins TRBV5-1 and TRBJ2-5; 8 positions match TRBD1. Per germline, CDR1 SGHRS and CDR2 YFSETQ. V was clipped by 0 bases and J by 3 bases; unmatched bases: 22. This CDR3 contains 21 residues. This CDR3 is CASSLARRAKDRALLKETQYF. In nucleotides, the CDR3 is TGCGCCAGCAGCTTGGCCCGTAGGGCCAAGGACAGGGCGTTACTGAAAGAGACCCAGTACTTC.

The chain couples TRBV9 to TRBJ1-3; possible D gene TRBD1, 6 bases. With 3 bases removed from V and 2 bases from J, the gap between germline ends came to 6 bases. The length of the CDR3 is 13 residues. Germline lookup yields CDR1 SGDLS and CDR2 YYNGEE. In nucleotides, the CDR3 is TGTGCCAGCAGCGAGGGGGCTGGAAACACCATATATTTT. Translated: CASSEGAGNTIYF.

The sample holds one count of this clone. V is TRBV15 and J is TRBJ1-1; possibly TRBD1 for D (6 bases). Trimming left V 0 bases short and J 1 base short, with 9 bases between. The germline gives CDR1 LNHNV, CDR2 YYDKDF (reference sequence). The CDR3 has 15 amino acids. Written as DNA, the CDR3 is TGTGCCACCAGCAGAGATCAGGGGACGAACACTGAAGCTTTCTTT. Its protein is CATSRDQGTNTEAFF.

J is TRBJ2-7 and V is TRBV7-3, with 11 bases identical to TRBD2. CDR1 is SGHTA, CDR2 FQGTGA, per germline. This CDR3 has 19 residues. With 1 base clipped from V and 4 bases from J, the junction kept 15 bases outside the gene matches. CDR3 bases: TGTGCCAGCAGCTTAAGCCTAGCGGGAGGTAAAGGGGGCGGTTACGAGCAGTACTTC. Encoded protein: CASSLSLAGGKGGGYEQYF.

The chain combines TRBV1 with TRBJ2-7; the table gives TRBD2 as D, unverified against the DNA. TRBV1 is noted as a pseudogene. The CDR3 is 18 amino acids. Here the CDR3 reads CTSSPPGTETGLAGEQYF. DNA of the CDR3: TGCACCAGCAGCCCTCCAGGGACAGAGACGGGACTAGCGGGCGAGCAGTACTTC.

CDR3 sequence reads: CASSLAVDRNTNYGYTF. CDR3 bases: TGCGCCAGCAGCTTGGCCGTTGACAGGAACACTAACTATGGCTACACCTTC. The chain carries TRBV5-1 and TRBJ1-2, with D possibly being TRBD1 (6 bases). The CDR3 has 17 amino acids. The germline V gene has CDR1 SGHRS and CDR2 YFSETQ. V was trimmed by 0 bases and J by 0 bases, leaving 15 bases between them.

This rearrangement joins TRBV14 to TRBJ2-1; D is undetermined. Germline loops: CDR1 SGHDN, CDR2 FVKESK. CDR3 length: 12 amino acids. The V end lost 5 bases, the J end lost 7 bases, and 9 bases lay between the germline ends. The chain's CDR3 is CASSTPGNEQFF. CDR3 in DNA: TGTGCCAGCAGCACCCCCGGTAATGAGCAGTTCTTC.

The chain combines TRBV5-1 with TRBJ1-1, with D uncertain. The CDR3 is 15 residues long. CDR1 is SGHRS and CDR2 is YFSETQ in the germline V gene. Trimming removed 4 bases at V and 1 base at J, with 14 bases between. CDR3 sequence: CASSRLGRGNTEAFF. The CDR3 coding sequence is TGCGCCAGCAGCCGCCTCGGTCGGGGGAACACTGAAGCTTTCTTT.

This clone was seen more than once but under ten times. The CDR3 nucleotides are TGCGCCAGCAGCCTGTGGACAGGGGCGAGCTACGAGCAGTACTTC. Its protein is CASSLWTGASYEQYF. This rearrangement joins TRBV5-1 to TRBJ2-7, with TRBD1 identical over 9 bases. The J segment lost 3 bases and the V segment lost 4 bases, leaving 8 bases of the junction unmatched. CDR1 and CDR2 from the germline V gene are SGHRS and YFSETQ. The CDR3 sequence is 15 residues long.

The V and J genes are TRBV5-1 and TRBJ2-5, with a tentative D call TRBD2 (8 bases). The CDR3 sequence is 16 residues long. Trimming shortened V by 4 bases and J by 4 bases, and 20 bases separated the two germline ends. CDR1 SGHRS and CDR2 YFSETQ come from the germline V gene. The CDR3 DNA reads TGCGCCAGCAGCCCGGGGGGACAGCGGGAGTCAGAGACCCAGTACTTC. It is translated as CASSPGGQRESETQYF.

CDR3 sequence reads: CAVVQGNTIYF. In nucleotides, the CDR3 is TGTGCCGTTGTTCAGGGAAACACCATATATTTT. This chain connects TRBV6-6 to TRBJ1-3; D unclear. The CDR3 totals 11 residues. The V end lost 11 bases, the J end lost 4 bases, and 9 bases lay between the germline ends. CDR1 MNHNY and CDR2 SVGAGI come from the germline V gene (reference sequence).

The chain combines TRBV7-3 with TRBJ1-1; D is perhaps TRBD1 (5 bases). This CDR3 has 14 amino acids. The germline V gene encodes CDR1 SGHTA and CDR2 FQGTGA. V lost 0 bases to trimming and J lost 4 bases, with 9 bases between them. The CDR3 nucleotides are TGTGCCAGCAGCTTAACGGGGGGAGGCACTGAAGCTTTCTTT. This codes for CASSLTGGGTEAFF.

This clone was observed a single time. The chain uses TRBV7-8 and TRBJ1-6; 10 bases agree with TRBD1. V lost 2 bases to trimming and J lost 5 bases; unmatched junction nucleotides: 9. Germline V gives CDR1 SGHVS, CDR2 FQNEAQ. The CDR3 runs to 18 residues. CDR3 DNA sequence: TGTGCCAGCAGCTTAACCGCGGGACAGGGGCAGAATAATTCACCCCTCCACTTT. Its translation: CASSLTAGQGQNNSPLHF.

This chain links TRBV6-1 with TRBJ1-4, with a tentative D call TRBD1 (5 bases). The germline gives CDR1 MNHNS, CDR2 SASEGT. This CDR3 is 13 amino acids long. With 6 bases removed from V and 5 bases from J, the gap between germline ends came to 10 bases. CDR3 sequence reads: CASRWQGNEKLFF. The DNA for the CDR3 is TGTGCCAGCAGGTGGCAGGGAAATGAAAAACTGTTTTTT.

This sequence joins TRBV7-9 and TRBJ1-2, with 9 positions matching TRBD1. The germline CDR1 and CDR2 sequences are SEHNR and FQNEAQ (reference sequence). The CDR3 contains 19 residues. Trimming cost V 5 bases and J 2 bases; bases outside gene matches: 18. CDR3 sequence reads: CASSLNGYRGPGGNYGYTF. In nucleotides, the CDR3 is TGTGCCAGCAGCCTAAACGGGTACAGGGGGCCGGGAGGGAACTATGGCTACACCTTC. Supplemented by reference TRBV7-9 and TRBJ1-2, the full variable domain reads DTGVSQNPRHKITKRGQNVTFRCDPISEHNRLYWYRQTLGQGPEFLTYFQNEAQLEKSRLLSDRFSAERPKGSFSTLEIQRTEQGDSAMYLCASSLNGYRGPGGNYGYTFGSGTRLTVV.

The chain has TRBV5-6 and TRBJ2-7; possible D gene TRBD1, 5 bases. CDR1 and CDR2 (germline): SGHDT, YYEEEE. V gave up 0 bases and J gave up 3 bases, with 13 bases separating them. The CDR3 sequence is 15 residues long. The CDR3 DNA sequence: TGTGCCAGCAGCTTGGGGCAGGGTCATATCTACGAGCAGTACTTC. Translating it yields CASSLGQGHIYEQYF. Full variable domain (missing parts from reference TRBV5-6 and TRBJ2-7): DAGVTQSPTHLIKTRGQQVTLRCSPKSGHDTVSWYQQALGQGPQFIFQYYEEEERQRGNFPDRFSGHQFPNYSSELNVNALLLGDSALYLCASSLGQGHIYEQYFGPGTRLTVT.

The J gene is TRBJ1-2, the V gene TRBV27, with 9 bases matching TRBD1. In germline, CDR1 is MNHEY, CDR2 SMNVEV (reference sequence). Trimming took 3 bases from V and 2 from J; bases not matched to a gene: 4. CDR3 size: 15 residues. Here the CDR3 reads CASSLRTGVNYGYTF. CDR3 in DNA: TGTGCCAGCAGTTTGCGGACAGGGGTGAACTATGGCTACACCTTC.

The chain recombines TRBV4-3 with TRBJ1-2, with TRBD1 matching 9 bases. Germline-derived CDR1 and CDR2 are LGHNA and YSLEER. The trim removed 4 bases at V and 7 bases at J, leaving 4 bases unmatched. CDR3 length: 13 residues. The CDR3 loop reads CASSLQGAGGYTF. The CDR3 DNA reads TGCGCCAGCAGCCTACAGGGGGCGGGTGGCTACACCTTC.